The T cell receptor (beta chain) described here comes from a study of T-cell memory formation after mild COVID-19 (dated by TCRdb to the early 2020s). In terms of the full investigation: TCR sequence clusters from the two donors were found to be largely donor specific. In two donors, T-cell clones that expanded and contracted after mild COVID-19 were followed by sequencing TCRalpha and TCRbeta repertoires longitudinally. The cohort was made up of two young adult volunteers, one female and one male, who were previously healthy.

Ficoll-Paque density gradient centrifugation was used to isolate PBMCs. The table lists this clonotype with a few counts. The clone's antigen remains unknown. No base quality values were provided; no much bigger clone lies one nucleotide off. Taken from cysteine to phenylalanine, the CDR3 has 16 residues. Only CDR3 DNA is held: 48 bases, read in frame from base 1. The trim is 5 bases for V and 4 bases for J, with a gap of 15 bases between the germline ends. The germline V gene yields SGHVS for CDR1 and FNYEAQ for CDR2. General findings and caveats noted by the study authors: From day 15 to 85, contracting clones showed balanced CD4/CD8 phenotypes, whereas a second wave of clones that expanded from day 15 to 37 leaned towards CD4+. Contracting CD4+ clones were located mainly in the CM and EM memory subsets, whereas CD8+ clones were found to be enriched in EMRA. The detection of some responding clones in pre-infection memory suggests that pre-existing cross-reactive memory T cells joined the SARS-CoV-2 response. SARS-CoV-2 specificity was not confirmed for the second-wave clones peaking on day 37. Only two mild cases were covered in the study, and larger cohorts including severe cases with pre-infection samples were considered necessary.

These reads were obtained on an Illumina NovaSeq 6000. TCRalpha and TCRbeta cDNA libraries were built by 5'RACE with constant-segment primers, adding sample barcodes and unique molecular identifiers. RNA was extracted from every sample with Trizol reagent. Amplification of the libraries took two PCR steps, and the second step added a second sample barcode plus Illumina TruSeq adapters. Sequencing of the libraries was done on an Illumina NovaSeq, producing 2 x 150 bp paired-end reads. Processing in the source paper ran as follows. Demultiplexing of reads and collapsing into UMI-guided consensus sequences were performed with migec v1.2.7. Using mixcr v2.1.11, UMI consensuses were aligned to TRA and TRB V and J templates and then assembled into clonotypes. Expanded or contracted clonotypes were those called significant by both edgeR and NoisET, with noise models trained on biological replicates. edgeR calls used a false discovery rate-adjusted p below 0.01 and a log2 fold-change threshold of 1. PCA with hierarchical clustering of max-normalized trajectories of the 1000 most abundant clonotypes was used as exploratory dynamics analysis. Separately sequenced CD4+ and CD8+ repertoires were used to assign the CD4 or CD8 phenotype of responding clones. TCRdb applied fastp at Q25 and MiXCR to the public reads, then kept only in-frame beta chains. Records with the same CDR3 protein are collapsed into one entry carrying the most frequent genes and DNA. TCRdb, rather than the study authors, made the V and J calls. Across this sample there are around 400,000 distinct CDR3 sequences, with 20% to 25% seen only once. Jointly, the top ten make up roughly 9.7% of the sample.

The sequence links TRBV7-6 to TRBJ1-6; the D gene is possibly TRBD1, with 5 bases matching. This TCR was sampled from an adult woman who had mild COVID-19 (a few samples of this study predate the infection). The sample titles of this study are shuffled in the database, so cell type and time point are left out; the donor was told from shared clones. Sequenced material: PBMCs or a T cell subset sorted from them (not recorded which). At the DNA level, the sequence is TGTGCCAGCAGCCTCCGGGACGGAGTTTATAATTCACCCCTCCACTTT. Translation gives CASSLRDGVYNSPLHF.